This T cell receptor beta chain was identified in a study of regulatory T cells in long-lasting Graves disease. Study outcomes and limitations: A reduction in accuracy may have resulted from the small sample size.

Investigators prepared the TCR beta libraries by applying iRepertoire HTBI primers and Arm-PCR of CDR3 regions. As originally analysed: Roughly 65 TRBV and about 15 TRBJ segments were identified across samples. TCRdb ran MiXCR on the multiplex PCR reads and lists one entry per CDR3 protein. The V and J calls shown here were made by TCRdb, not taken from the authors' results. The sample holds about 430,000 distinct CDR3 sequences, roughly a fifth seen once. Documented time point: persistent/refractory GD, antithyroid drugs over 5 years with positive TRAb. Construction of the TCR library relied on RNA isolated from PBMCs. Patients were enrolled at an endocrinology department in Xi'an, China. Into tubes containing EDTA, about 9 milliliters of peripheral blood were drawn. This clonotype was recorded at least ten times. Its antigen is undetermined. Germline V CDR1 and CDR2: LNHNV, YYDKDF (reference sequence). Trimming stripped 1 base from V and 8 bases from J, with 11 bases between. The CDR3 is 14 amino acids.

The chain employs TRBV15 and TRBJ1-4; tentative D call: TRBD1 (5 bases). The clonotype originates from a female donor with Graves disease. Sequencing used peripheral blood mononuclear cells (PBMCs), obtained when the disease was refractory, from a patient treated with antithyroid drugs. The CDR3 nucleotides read TGTGCCACCAGCAGAGCGGGGCCCAGCGAAAAACTGTTTTTT. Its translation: CATSRAGPSEKLFF.